Here is one T cell receptor (beta chain) with its context. The table lists this clonotype with a few counts. Its antigen is unknown. No base-level quality is on record; no much larger clone is a single base apart. To demonstrate the VDJtools post-analysis software, the study profiled TCR beta repertoires from the peripheral blood of under 15 young patients with multiple sclerosis. The multiple sclerosis patients were children and adolescents between roughly 6 and 17 years of age. The library was built by means of PCR. Sequencing was carried out with an Illumina HiSeq 2500. Unique molecular identifiers were incorporated into TCR beta cDNA libraries to reduce PCR and sequencing biases. About 500,000 cDNA molecules were obtained for every 1 to 10 million input T cells, so each molecule roughly corresponded to one T cell. The patient libraries were prepared and sequenced using the same protocol as the earlier healthy control dataset. Samples belonging to the same batch were prepared together, multiplexed and sequenced on a shared HiSeq lane. As for the original processing: Raw barcoded reads were processed with MIGEC, and single-read molecular identifier groups were discarded before consensus assembly and CDR3 extraction. Clonotype tables were post-analysed with VDJtools, and diversity was normalized by down-sampling all datasets to the smallest sample size. In repertoire overlap clustering, CDR3 amino acid sequences, but not nucleotide sequences, were matched to correct batch-related cross-sample contamination. TCRdb redid the processing of the public reads, applying fastp at Q25 and MiXCR, and retained in-frame beta chains. Each CDR3 protein gets just one entry, which takes the most common genes and DNA from the rows behind it. Here the V and J calls rest on TCRdb's processing, not on the authors' analysis. The table for this sample lists about 260,000 distinct CDR3 sequences; 35% to 45% of them were counted only once. The ten most abundant clones make up more than 4% of the sample.

The sample is drawn from a study of post-analysis software for immune sequencing data (dated by TCRdb to the mid-2010s). About the study as a whole: Relapsing-remitting, secondary progressive and progressive-relapsing multiple sclerosis were recorded as disease courses, and subtype annotation was lacking for some patients. The patient repertoires were compared against approximately ten previously published healthy control repertoires obtained from donors aged roughly 6 to 28 years. A subset of samples was prepared in parallel using single-end sample barcoding, then pooled and co-amplified after Illumina adapter ligation.

Including cysteine and phenylalanine, the CDR3 has 15 amino acids. The entry retains the CDR3 DNA only, 45 bases that are in frame from base 1. V has 4 bases trimmed and J has 1 base trimmed; junction bases matching no gene number 9. From the germline V gene, CDR1 is SQVTM and CDR2 is ANQGSEA. The investigation overall reported the following: Normalized Chao1 diversity was significantly lower in multiple sclerosis patients than controls, suggesting substantial peripheral T-cell clonal expansion. The multiple sclerosis patient group was slightly younger than the control group. Four to six TRBV segments, including TRBV5-6, TRBV5-1 and TRBV20-1, were significantly more frequent in patients than controls. Strong co-clustering of samples prepared in the same batch was shown by direct clustering with F measure, prompting a batch-effect correction.

The sequence derives from a girl aged 10 to 17 with multiple sclerosis. Sequencing input: blood. The rearranged segments are TRBV29-1 and TRBJ2-5, and 7 bases in between align with TRBD1. The CDR3 in this case is CSVVKGASTQETQYF. The DNA sequence reads TGCAGCGTTGTCAAGGGGGCCTCGACCCAAGAGACCCAGTACTTC.